This TCR beta chain was obtained from a study of identical twins. Via MiXCR, TCRdb re-called the 5' RACE reads, giving one row per CDR3 protein. The sample yields 510,000 or so distinct CDR3 sequences, roughly 15% seen once. Per the germline V gene, CDR1 is DFQATT and CDR2 is SNEGSKA (reference sequence). This CDR3 has 16 amino acids. The J segment lost 4 bases and the V segment lost 6 bases, leaving 9 bases of the junction unmatched. The sample also formed part of further work on yellow fever vaccine responses in identical twins.

The rearrangement joins TRBV20-1 to TRBJ1-4; 12 bases are a match to TRBD1. The source is a woman aged 18-29 years in good health. The sequenced material came from CD4+ T cells sorted from blood. The DNA of the CDR3 is TGCAGTGCGAGGGACAGGGGGCTCCAGCTTAATGAAAAACTGTTTTTT. It is translated as CSARDRGLQLNEKLFF.